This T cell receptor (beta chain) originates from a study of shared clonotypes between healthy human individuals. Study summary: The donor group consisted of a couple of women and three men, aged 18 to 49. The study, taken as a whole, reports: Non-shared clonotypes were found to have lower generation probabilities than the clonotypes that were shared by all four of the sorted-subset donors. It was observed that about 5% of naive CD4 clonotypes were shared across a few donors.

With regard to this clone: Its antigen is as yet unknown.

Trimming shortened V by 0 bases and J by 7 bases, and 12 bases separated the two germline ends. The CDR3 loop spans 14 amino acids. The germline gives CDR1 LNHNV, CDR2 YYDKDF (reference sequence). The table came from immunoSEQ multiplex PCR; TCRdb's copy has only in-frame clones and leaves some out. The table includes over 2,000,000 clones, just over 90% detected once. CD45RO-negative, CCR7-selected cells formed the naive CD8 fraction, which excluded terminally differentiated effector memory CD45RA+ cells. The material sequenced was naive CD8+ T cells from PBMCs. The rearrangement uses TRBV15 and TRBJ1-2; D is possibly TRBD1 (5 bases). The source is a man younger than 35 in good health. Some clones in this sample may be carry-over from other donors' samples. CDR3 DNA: TGTGCCACCAGCAGAGAGGCAGGGTTCGGTGGCTACACCTTC. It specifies CATSREAGFGGYTF. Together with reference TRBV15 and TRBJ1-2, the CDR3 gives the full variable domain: DAMVIQNPRYQVTQFGKPVTLSCSQTLNHNVMYWYQQKSSQAPKLLFHYYDKDFNNEADTPDNFQSRRPNTSFCFLDIRSPGLGDTAMYLCATSREAGFGGYTFGSGTRLTVV.